A single sample gave rise to the 25 T cell receptor beta chains below, sequenced in a study of T cell responses to AZD1222 COVID-19 vaccine. The data were produced by immunoSEQ multiplex PCR, yet TCRdb's version contains in-frame clones alone and is incomplete. The repertoire includes around 200,000 clones, roughly 91% of them detected once, and more than 0.75% sits in the top ten. The sequencing used peripheral blood, collected on day 0 of AZD1222 vaccination. The receptors shown here come from an adult in good health.

V gene TRBV29-1 combines with J gene TRBJ1-2; maybe TRBD1 (6 bases). CDR1 is SQVTM and CDR2 is ANQGSEA in the germline V gene. Trimming removed 8 bases at V and 3 bases at J, with 13 bases between. This CDR3 has 12 amino acids. CDR3 in amino acids: CSLQTGDYGYTF. CDR3 bases: TGCAGCCTGCAGACAGGCGACTATGGCTACACCTTC.

In this sample, this clone turned up a few times. CDR3 sequence reads: CASRIGRGQGSFLRGNQPQHF. For the CDR3, the DNA is TGCGCCAGCAGGATAGGTCGTGGGCAGGGGAGTTTTTTGCGAGGAAATCAGCCCCAGCATTTT. V and J are TRBV10-1 and TRBJ1-5, with a weak D call TRBD1 (6 bases). Germline CDR1 and CDR2: WNHNN and SYGVQD (reference sequence). The CDR3 loop spans 21 amino acids. V was cut by 6 bases and J by 4 bases, with 34 bases left in between.

The genes are TRBV27 and TRBJ1-4; weak D call: TRBD1 (5 bases). The germline CDR1 and CDR2 sequences are MNHEY and SMNVEV (reference sequence). Trimming pared 3 bases from V and 6 bases from J, leaving 8 bases between. The CDR3 is 13 amino acids. CDR3 loop: CASSFVGDEKLFF. Written as DNA, the CDR3 is TGTGCCAGCAGTTTTGTAGGGGATGAAAAACTGTTTTTT.

The chain recombines TRBV5-4 with TRBJ2-7; 7 bases agree with TRBD2. The trim removed 2 bases at V and 0 bases at J, leaving 5 bases unmatched. CDR1 SGHNT and CDR2 YYREEE come from the germline V gene (reference sequence). The CDR3 covers 15 residues. The CDR3 DNA follows: TGTGCCAGCAGCTTAGGGCCTAGCGGCTCCTACGAGCAGTACTTC. Translation gives CASSLGPSGSYEQYF.

The chain is built from TRBV5-1 and TRBJ2-7; a possible D gene is TRBD1 (5 bases). V shed 0 bases and J shed 5 bases, with 12 bases lying between them. This CDR3 comprises 14 residues. Looked up from germline, CDR1 is SGHRS and CDR2 is YFSETQ. CDR3 nucleotide sequence: TGCGCCAGCAGCTTGGAAGGGGCCAGCCACGAGCAGTACTTC. Translating gives CASSLEGASHEQYF.

The genes are TRBV5-4 and TRBJ2-1; 8 bases map to TRBD1. V was pared by 0 bases and J by 7 bases, with 12 bases of the junction left unmatched. The CDR3 has 17 amino acids. CDR1 is SGHNT and CDR2 is YYREEE in the germline V gene (reference sequence). The CDR3 sequence is CASSLDGLAGGANEQFF. The CDR3, as DNA: TGTGCCAGCAGCTTGGATGGTTTGGCAGGGGGCGCGAATGAGCAGTTCTTC.

The V and J genes are TRBV5-1 and TRBJ2-7; the D is unclear. Between the trimmed V and J ends, which lost 4 bases and 3 bases, there was a span of 17 bases. The germline V gene encodes CDR1 SGHRS and CDR2 YFSETQ. The CDR3 is made up of 15 amino acids. The CDR3 nucleotides read TGCGCCAGCAGCACCGAAGGGTTTAGGATCTACGAGCAGTACTTC. Translated, it gives CASSTEGFRIYEQYF.

This chain connects TRBV12-3 or TRBV12-4 to TRBJ2-2; the D is unclear. The CDR3 length is 12 residues. The V end was cut by 7 bases, the J end by 6 bases, with 9 bases between. CDR3 loop: CASTWRSGELFF. DNA for the CDR3: TGTGCCAGCACCTGGCGATCCGGGGAGCTGTTTTTT.

This clone was picked up one time. The CDR3 spells CASSTDGTDSYEQYF. As DNA, the CDR3 is TGTGCCAGCAGCACCGACGGGACAGACTCCTACGAGCAGTACTTC. This rearrangement joins TRBV21-1 to TRBJ2-7; the table's D call, TRBD1, has no DNA check behind it. TRBV21-1 counts as a pseudogene. CDR3 size: 15 residues.

The rearrangement links TRBV27 to TRBJ2-2; TRBD2 matches at 11 bases. This CDR3 is built from 14 residues. The J segment lost 4 bases and the V segment lost 9 bases, leaving 4 bases of the junction unmatched. Germline assignment: CDR1 MNHEY and CDR2 SMNVEV (reference sequence). The CDR3 loop is CASGLAGFTGELFF. CDR3 nucleotide sequence: TGTGCCAGTGGACTAGCGGGCTTCACCGGGGAGCTGTTTTTT.

Turning to this clone: At one boundary the junction diverges from the germline segment, which might be a read error. The chain couples TRBV19 to TRBJ1-1; tentative D call: TRBD1 (5 bases). Germline CDR1 is LNHDA and CDR2 is SQIVND (reference sequence). The CDR3 consists of 14 residues. CDR3 sequence: CAGSIVQGNTEAFF. The CDR3, as DNA: TGTGCCGGTAGTATTGTCCAGGGGAACACTGAAGCTTTCTTT.

The chain carries TRBV28 and TRBJ2-7; D is undetermined. The CDR3 has 11 amino acids. The V end was cut by 8 bases, the J end by 3 bases, with 8 bases between. Germline CDR1 is MDHEN and CDR2 is SYDVKM. The CDR3 sequence: CASEAYYEQYF. The CDR3 nucleotides read TGTGCCAGCGAGGCTTACTACGAGCAGTACTTC.

The chain recombines TRBV5-1 with TRBJ1-1; TRBD1 matches at 7 bases. Losses at the gene ends were 0 bases for V and 4 bases for J; bases not matched to a gene: 6. Germline assignment: CDR1 SGHRS and CDR2 YFSETQ. This CDR3 spans 15 amino acids. DNA for the CDR3: TGCGCCAGCAGCTTGGTTTCGAGGGGGCCCACTGAAGCTTTCTTT. As protein: CASSLVSRGPTEAFF.

Only one count was recorded for this clone. This chain joins TRBV4-3 and TRBJ2-4; 15 bases match TRBD2. V trimming: 1 base; J trimming: 5 bases; junction bases outside the gene matches: 9. CDR1 LGHNA and CDR2 YSLEER come from the germline V gene. The CDR3 covers 19 residues. CDR3 coding DNA: TGCGCCAGCAGCCAAGCCGCCTGGACTAGCGGGGGGGACCAAAACATTCAGTACTTC. Residues: CASSQAAWTSGGDQNIQYF.

The CDR3 here is CASRQDRAGNYGYTF. The CDR3 DNA follows: TGTGCCAGCAGACAGGACAGGGCAGGCAACTATGGCTACACCTTC. This chain connects TRBV6-5 to TRBJ1-2; 8 bases are shared with TRBD1. Trimming took 6 bases from V and 2 from J; bases not matched to a gene: 8. The CDR3 totals 15 residues. The germline V gene encodes CDR1 MNHEY and CDR2 SVGAGI.

Comment on this clone: At one end, the junction sequence differs from germline, possibly due to a read error. The J gene is TRBJ1-3, the V gene TRBV5-6; TRBD1 matches 9 bases. The CDR3 runs to 18 residues. The germline V gene has CDR1 SGHDT and CDR2 YYEEEE. CDR3 sequence (DNA): TGTGCCAGCAGCTCACAGGGGGCGCTTATGATGTGGGGAAAAACCATATATTTT. Residues: CASSSQGALMMWGKTIYF. The full variable domain, in which reference TRBV5-6 and TRBJ1-3 provide the parts outside the CDR3, is DAGVTQSPTHLIKTRGQQVTLRCSPKSGHDTVSWYQQALGQGPQFIFQYYEEEERQRGNFPDRFSGHQFPNYSSELNVNALLLGDSALYLCASSSQGALMMWGKTIYFGEGSWLTVV.

The chain carries TRBV10-2 and TRBJ2-1, with 11 bases that match TRBD2. This CDR3 contains 14 residues. Germline V CDR1 and CDR2: WSHSY, SAAADI. V lost 4 bases and J lost 6; bases outside the gene matches: 2. The CDR3 here is CASSVAGGGNEQFF. The CDR3 DNA reads as TGCGCCAGCAGTGTAGCGGGAGGGGGCAATGAGCAGTTCTTC.

The chain is built from TRBV19 and TRBJ1-5; possibly TRBD1 for D (5 bases). V was pared by 5 bases and J by 0 bases, with 11 bases between. Germline V lookup: CDR1 LNHDA, CDR2 SQIVND (reference sequence). The CDR3 extends over 15 amino acids. This CDR3 reads CASSDQGYSNQPQHF. The CDR3 nucleotides are TGTGCCAGTAGTGACCAGGGATATAGCAATCAGCCCCAGCATTTT.

The gene calls are TRBV6-1 and TRBJ2-7; D uncertain. Per germline, CDR1 MNHNS and CDR2 SASEGT. The CDR3 sequence is 13 residues long. V was cut by 3 bases and J by 3 bases, with 9 bases left in between. The CDR3 DNA follows: TGTGCCAGCAGTGAGTACGGGCTCTACGAGCAGTACTTC. Translated, it gives CASSEYGLYEQYF.

The chain is built from TRBV7-9 and TRBJ1-1, with 8 bases matching TRBD1. Germline trimming cut 5 bases from V and 5 bases from J; bases unmatched to any gene: 7. The CDR3 covers 14 residues. Per the germline V gene, CDR1 is SEHNR and CDR2 is FQNEAQ (reference sequence). CDR3 sequence: CASSVWTGKTEAFF. Written as DNA, the CDR3 is TGTGCCAGCAGCGTTTGGACAGGGAAGACTGAAGCTTTCTTT. Together with reference TRBV7-9 and TRBJ1-1, the CDR3 gives the full variable domain: DTGVSQNPRHKITKRGQNVTFRCDPISEHNRLYWYRQTLGQGPEFLTYFQNEAQLEKSRLLSDRFSAERPKGSFSTLEIQRTEQGDSAMYLCASSVWTGKTEAFFGQGTRLTVV.

The V and J genes are TRBV10-3 and TRBJ1-2; a possible D gene is TRBD1 (6 bases). This CDR3 has 12 residues. Trimming removed 4 bases at V and 11 bases at J, with 14 bases between. Germline V gene data show CDR1 as ENHRY and CDR2 as SYGVKD. The CDR3 DNA is TGTGCCATCAGTGTGGGTGACAGGATTTACACCTTC. It codes for CAISVGDRIYTF.

This sequence joins TRBV27 and TRBJ1-3; 8 bases line up with TRBD1. Germline assignment: CDR1 MNHEY and CDR2 SMNVEV (reference sequence). Losses at the gene ends were 2 bases for V and 4 bases for J; bases not matched to a gene: 4. The CDR3 length is 15 residues. CDR3 residues: CASSLQGARGNTIYF. CDR3 nucleotide sequence: TGTGCCAGCAGTTTACAGGGGGCACGGGGAAACACCATATATTTT.

The rearrangement joins TRBV28 to TRBJ1-2; 10 bases match TRBD1. The germline V gene has CDR1 MDHEN and CDR2 SYDVKM. This CDR3 spans 15 amino acids. Trimming took 5 bases from V and 4 from J; bases not matched to a gene: 7. The CDR3 DNA reads as TGTGCCAGCAGTATAGGGACAGGGGCTCCCTATGGCTACACCTTC. It codes for CASSIGTGAPYGYTF.

The chain recombines TRBV7-3 with TRBJ2-1; D perhaps matches TRBD2 (7 bases). The germline V gene has CDR1 SGHTA and CDR2 FQGTGA. This CDR3 comprises 16 residues. Trimming pared 5 bases from V and 4 bases from J, leaving 18 bases between. CDR3 in DNA: TGTGCCAGCAGCCTCCTGCTAGCGGACAGTTACAATGAGCAGTTCTTC. Its protein is CASSLLLADSYNEQFF.

V gene TRBV5-1 combines with J gene TRBJ2-1, with D perhaps given as TRBD1 or TRBD2 (5 bases each). Germline V gene lookup returns CDR1 SGHRS and CDR2 YFSETQ. This CDR3 is 16 amino acids long. V was shortened by 0 bases and J by 0 bases, with 10 bases between the two germline ends. The CDR3 sequence is CASSLAWGSSYNEQFF. The CDR3 region has the DNA TGCGCCAGCAGCTTGGCCTGGGGGAGCTCCTACAATGAGCAGTTCTTC.